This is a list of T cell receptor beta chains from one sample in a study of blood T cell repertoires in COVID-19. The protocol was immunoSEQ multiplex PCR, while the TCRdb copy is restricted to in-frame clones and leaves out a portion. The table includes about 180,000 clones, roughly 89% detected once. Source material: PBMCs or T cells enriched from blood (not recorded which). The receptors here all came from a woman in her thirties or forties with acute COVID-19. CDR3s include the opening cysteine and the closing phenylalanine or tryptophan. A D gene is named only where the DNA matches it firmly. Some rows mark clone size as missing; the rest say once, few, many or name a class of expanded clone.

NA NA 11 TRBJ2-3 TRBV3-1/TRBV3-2 TGTGCCAGCCAGGGCACAGATACGCAGTATTTT CASQGTDTQYF
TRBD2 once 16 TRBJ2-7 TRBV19 TGTGCCAGTAGCCCCATGCGGAAGGGGAGGGTTTACGAGCAGTACTTC CASSPMRKGRVYEQYF
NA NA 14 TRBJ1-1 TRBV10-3 TGTGCCATCAGTGATCAAACAGGGAACACTGAAGCTTTCTTT CAISDQTGNTEAFF
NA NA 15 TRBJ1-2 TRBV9 TGTGCCAGCAGCGTAGCTGAGGGCGCTCTGGTTGGCTACACCTTC CASSVAEGALVGYTF
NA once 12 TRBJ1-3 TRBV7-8 TGTGCCAGCAGCTCCCAAGGAAACACCATATATTTT CASSSQGNTIYF
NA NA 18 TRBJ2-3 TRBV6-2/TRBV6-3 TGTGCCAGCAGTTATTATTGGGGACTCCTCCATCCACAGGATACGCAGTATTTT CASSYYWGLLHPQDTQYF
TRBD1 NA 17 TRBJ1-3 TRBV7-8 TGTGCCAGCAGCTTGGGACAGGGGACCTACTCTGGAAACACCATATATTTT CASSLGQGTYSGNTIYF
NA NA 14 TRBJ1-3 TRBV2 TGTGCCAGCAGTGGGGGGGTGGCTGGAAACACCATATATTTT CASSGGVAGNTIYF
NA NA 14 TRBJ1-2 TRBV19 TGTGCCAGTAGACACCTGGACAGTTTAGAAGGCTACACCTTC CASRHLDSLEGYTF
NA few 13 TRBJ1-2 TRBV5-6 TGTGCCAGCAGCTTGGATCCTGACTATGGCTACACCTTC CASSLDPDYGYTF
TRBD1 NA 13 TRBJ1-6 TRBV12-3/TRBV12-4 TGTGCCAGCAGTTTAACTCGGGACAGATCCCTCCACTTT CASSLTRDRSLHF
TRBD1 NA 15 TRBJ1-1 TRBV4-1 TGCGCCAGCAGCCAGGCCGATCCAGGGGGCGCGTCAGCTTTCTTT CASSQADPGGASAFF
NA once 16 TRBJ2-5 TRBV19 TGTGCCAGTACCCCCCGGGGTGATACTAGTCACGAGACCCAGTACTTC CASTPRGDTSHETQYF
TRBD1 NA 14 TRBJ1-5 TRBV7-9 TGTGCCAGCAGCCAGGGGGATAGCAATCAGCCCCAGCATTTT CASSQGDSNQPQHF
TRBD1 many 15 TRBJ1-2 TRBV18 TGTGCCAGCTCCCCCAACGGGGACAGCCCCTATGGCTACACCTTC CASSPNGDSPYGYTF
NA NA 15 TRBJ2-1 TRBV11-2 TGTGCCAGCAGCTTACGGAGCCGGCCTTACAATGAGCAGTTCTTC CASSLRSRPYNEQFF
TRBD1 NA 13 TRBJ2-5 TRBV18 TGTGCCAGCTCACCGGACAGGAAAGAGACCCAGTACTTC CASSPDRKETQYF
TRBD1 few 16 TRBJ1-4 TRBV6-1 TGTGCCAGCAGTGACCGGCGGACAGGAGCTAATGAAAAACTGTTTTTT CASSDRRTGANEKLFF
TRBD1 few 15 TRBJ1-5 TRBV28 TGTGCCAGCACCGGAGGGACAGGTCAAAATCAGCCCCAGCATTTT CASTGGTGQNQPQHF
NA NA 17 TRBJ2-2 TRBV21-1 TGTGCCAGCAGCAAAAACAAACTAGCGGGAGACACCGGGGAGCTGTTTTTT CASSKNKLAGDTGELFF
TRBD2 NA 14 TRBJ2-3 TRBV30 TGTGCCTGGAGTTTCGGGGGGGCTGCAGATACGCAGTATTTT CAWSFGGAADTQYF
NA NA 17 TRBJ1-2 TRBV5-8 TGTGCCAGCAGCTTGGCCCCCACCACGGGGGGGTTTTCTGGCTACACCTTC CASSLAPTTGGFSGYTF
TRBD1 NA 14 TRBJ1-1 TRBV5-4 TGTGCCAGCAGCTCCGGACAGGGCGGGACTGAAGCTTTCTTT CASSSGQGGTEAFF
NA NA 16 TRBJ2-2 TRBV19 TGTGCCAGTAGCCAAGGGGGGACAGCGGACACCGGGGAGCTGTTTTTT CASSQGGTADTGELFF
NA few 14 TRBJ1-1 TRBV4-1 TGCGCCAGCAACAACAGGGTTGCGAACACTGAAGCTTTCTTT CASNNRVANTEAFF
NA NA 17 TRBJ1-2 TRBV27 TGTGCCAGCAGTTCCTCCCTGGGGGGGGGCGCGGACTATGGCTACACCTTC CASSSSLGGGADYGYTF
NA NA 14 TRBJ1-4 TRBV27 TGTGCCAGCAGTTCGTATGGACAGAACGAAAAACTGTTTTTT CASSSYGQNEKLFF
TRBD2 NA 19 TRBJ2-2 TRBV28 TGTGCCAGCAGTTTATGGTTAGCGGGGGGGCCTATTCATGCCGGGGAGCTGTTTTTT CASSLWLAGGPIHAGELFF
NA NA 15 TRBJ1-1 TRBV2 TGTGCCAGCCAGCCGCAGGGGATATTGAACACTGAAGCTTTCTTT CASQPQGILNTEAFF
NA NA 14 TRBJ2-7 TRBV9 TGTGCCAGCAGCGTAGGAACAGGGTGGTACGAGCAGTACTTC CASSVGTGWYEQYF
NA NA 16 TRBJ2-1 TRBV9 TGTGCCAGCAGCCCTGGAGTGGCGGGGCCTATCAATGAGCAGTTCTTC CASSPGVAGPINEQFF
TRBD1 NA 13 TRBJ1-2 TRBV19 TGTGCCAGTACGGGGACAGGGTCTACGGGCTACACCTTC CASTGTGSTGYTF
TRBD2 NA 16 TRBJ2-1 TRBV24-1 TGTGCCACCAGTGAAATAGCGGGAGAAGAAAACAATGAGCAGTTCTTC CATSEIAGEENNEQFF
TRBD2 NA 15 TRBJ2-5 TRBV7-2 TGTGCCAGCAGCGCTCAGCGGGAGAGGAGAGAGACCCAGTACTTC CASSAQRERRETQYF
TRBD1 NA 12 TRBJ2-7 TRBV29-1 TGCAGCGTTCGGACAGGGTCCTACGAGCAGTACTTC CSVRTGSYEQYF
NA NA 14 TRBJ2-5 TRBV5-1 TGCGCCAGCAGCCCTGGAGTGTACCAAGAGACCCAGTACTTC CASSPGVYQETQYF
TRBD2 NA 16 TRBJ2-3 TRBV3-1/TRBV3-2 TGTGCCAGCAGCCAAGCGGCCCTAGCGGGGGTAGATACGCAGTATTTT CASSQAALAGVDTQYF
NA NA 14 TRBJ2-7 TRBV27 TGTGCCAGCTCTCCCCGGGCAGGGACCTACGAGCAGTACTTC CASSPRAGTYEQYF
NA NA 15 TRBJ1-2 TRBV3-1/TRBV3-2 TGTGCCAGCAGCCAAGATGAGGGGGGGAACTATGGCTACACCTTC CASSQDEGGNYGYTF
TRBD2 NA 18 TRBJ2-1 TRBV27 TGTGCCAGCAGGAAGACTAGCGGGAGGGCCTTGAGTTACAATGAGCAGTTCTTC CASRKTSGRALSYNEQFF
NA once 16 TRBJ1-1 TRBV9 TGTGCCAGCTCCCACGGGGGGATAAGGTCGAACACTGAAGCTTTCTTT CASSHGGIRSNTEAFF
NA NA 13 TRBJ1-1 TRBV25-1 TGTGCCAGCACCCCCGGAGGGAATGCTGAAGCTTTCTTT CASTPGGNAEAFF
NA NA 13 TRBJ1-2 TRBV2 TGTGCCAGCAGTCGGGAAAGAGACTATGGCTACACCTTC CASSRERDYGYTF
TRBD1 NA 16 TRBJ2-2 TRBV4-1 TGCGCCAGCAGCCACCGTGACAGGGGGCGCACCGGGGAGCTGTTTTTT CASSHRDRGRTGELFF
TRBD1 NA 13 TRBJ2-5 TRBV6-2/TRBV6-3 TGTGCCAGCAGTCGAGGACAGGGAGAGACCCAGTACTTC CASSRGQGETQYF
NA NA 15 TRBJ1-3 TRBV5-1 TGCGCCAGCAGCTCTGACTCCTTATCTGGAAACACCATATATTTT CASSSDSLSGNTIYF
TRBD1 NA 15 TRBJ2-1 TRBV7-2 TGTGCCAGCAGCTTAACAGGGGCCCTAGGCAATGAGCAGTTCTTC CASSLTGALGNEQFF
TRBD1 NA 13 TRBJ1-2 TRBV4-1 TGCGCCAGCAGCCTCCGGGACAGCTATGGCTACACCTTC CASSLRDSYGYTF